This TCR beta chain originates from a study of identical twins. Points from the study as a whole: Insertions ran lower in abundant cord blood beta clonotypes, though not in memory repertoires. Excess low generation probability was seen in twin-shared out-of-frame alpha sequences.

Unique molecular identifiers were in the cDNA, with template-switch universal primer binding. TCRdb analysed the 5' RACE reads with MiXCR anew, one entry per CDR3 protein. Here the sample spans 1.5 million to 2 million distinct CDR3 sequences, about 32% being singletons. The germline V gene encodes CDR1 SGHRS and CDR2 YFSETQ. The CDR3 is made up of 16 amino acids. As for this clonotype: Its matching antigen is unknown. One junction end does not reproduce the germline sequence, and a read error may be involved.

The sequence was obtained from a newborn girl in good health. Specimen: cord blood. The gene calls are TRBV5-1 and TRBJ2-5, with TRBD2 identical over 13 bases. CDR3 in amino acids: CASSSGLAGDIETQYF. CDR3 sequence (DNA): TGCGCCAGCAGCTCAGGACTAGCGGGAGATATAGAGACCCAGTACTTT.